This TCR beta chain was identified in a study of cytomegalovirus exposure and HLA in healthy donors. Germline CDR1 is SGHTA and CDR2 is FQGNSA. CDR3 length: 15 amino acids. Germline trimming cut 5 bases from V and 0 bases from J; bases unmatched to any gene: 5. As for this clone: Its antigen is undetermined.

Vbeta (60) and Jbeta (13) primers were used in the PCR. The repertoire was sequenced with immunoSEQ multiplex PCR; TCRdb's copy has only in-frame clones and lacks some. The data contain 110,000 or so clones, over 70% of them singletons. Study-wide findings and caveats: Some V segments could not be told apart, so they were left out, TRBV6-2 and TRBV6-3 among them.

Sequenced input: PBMCs. The chain couples TRBV7-2 to TRBJ2-3; 7 bases are shared with TRBD1. The sequence derives from a man aged 25-45 years in good health and CMV-seronegative. For the CDR3, the DNA is TGTGCCAGCAGCCCTGGGACAGTTAGCACAGATACGCAGTATTTT. Residues: CASSPGTVSTDTQYF.